These 5 T cell receptor beta chains share one sample of origin, sequenced in a study of CD8+CD57+ T cells in acquired aplastic anemia. Profiling of TCR beta VDJ combinations and CDR3 sequences used genomic DNA as template. A single record per CDR3 protein comes from TCRdb applying MiXCR to the reads. The sample records about 180,000 distinct CDR3 sequences, under 55% being singletons. Sequencing was done on a sample of sorted CD4+, CD8+, or CD8+CD57+ T cells (not recorded which) from PBMCs. These receptors all come from a human donor in good health.

The chain links TRBV19 to TRBJ2-3; 10 bases are a match to TRBD1. The CDR3 has 16 amino acids. Germline CDR1 LNHDA, CDR2 SQIVND (reference sequence). Trimming at V came to 6 bases and at J to 4 bases, leaving 10 bases not matched to a gene. The CDR3 loop reads CASSRPGQGIADTQYF. The CDR3 DNA follows: TGTGCCAGTAGCCGCCCGGGACAGGGGATCGCAGATACGCAGTATTTT. The whole variable domain, remainder taken from reference TRBV19 and TRBJ2-3, is DGGITQSPKYLFRKEGQNVTLSCEQNLNHDAMYWYRQDPGQGLRLIYYSQIVNDFQKGDIAEGYSVSREKKESFPLTVTSAQKNPTAFYLCASSRPGQGIADTQYFGPGTRLTVL.

This clonotype was detected once. The chain recombines TRBV4-1 with TRBJ2-5; TRBD1 aligns across 9 bases. CDR3 length equals 14 residues. CDR1 and CDR2 (germline): MGHRA, YSYEKL. The V segment lost 4 bases and the J segment 3 bases; nucleotides outside the gene matches: 3. The CDR3 region has the DNA TGCGCCAGCAGCCGGGACAGGGAGGAAGAGACCCAGTACTTC. It yields the protein CASSRDREEETQYF.

V and J are TRBV2 and TRBJ1-1; D gene ambiguous. This CDR3 comprises 14 residues. Trimming stripped 4 bases from V and 0 bases from J, with 9 bases between. The germline V gene encodes CDR1 SNHLY and CDR2 FYNNEI. CDR3 sequence reads: CASSGEIMNTEAFF. Written as DNA, the CDR3 is TGTGCCAGCAGTGGAGAGATTATGAACACTGAAGCTTTCTTT.

In regard to this clonotype: This may stem from a read error, because a much larger clone lies one nucleotide away. The gene calls are TRBV7-7 and TRBJ2-5, with D unclear. Germline values: CDR1 SSHAT, CDR2 FNYEAQ (reference sequence). CDR3 length equals 13 residues. The CDR3 nucleotides are TGTGCCAGCAGCTCCAACACGGAAGAGACCCAGTGCTTC. Encoded protein: CASSSNTEETQCF.

This clonotype was picked up many times. The V and J genes are TRBV15 and TRBJ1-5, with 9 bases identical to TRBD1. The ends lost 2 bases at V and 5 bases at J; junction bases unmatched: 10. CDR1 is LNHNV, CDR2 YYDKDF, per germline (reference sequence). The CDR3 is 17 amino acids. CDR3 residues: CATSRPISGTGYQPQHF. The CDR3 coding sequence is TGTGCCACCAGCAGACCTATCTCCGGGACAGGGTATCAGCCCCAGCATTTT.